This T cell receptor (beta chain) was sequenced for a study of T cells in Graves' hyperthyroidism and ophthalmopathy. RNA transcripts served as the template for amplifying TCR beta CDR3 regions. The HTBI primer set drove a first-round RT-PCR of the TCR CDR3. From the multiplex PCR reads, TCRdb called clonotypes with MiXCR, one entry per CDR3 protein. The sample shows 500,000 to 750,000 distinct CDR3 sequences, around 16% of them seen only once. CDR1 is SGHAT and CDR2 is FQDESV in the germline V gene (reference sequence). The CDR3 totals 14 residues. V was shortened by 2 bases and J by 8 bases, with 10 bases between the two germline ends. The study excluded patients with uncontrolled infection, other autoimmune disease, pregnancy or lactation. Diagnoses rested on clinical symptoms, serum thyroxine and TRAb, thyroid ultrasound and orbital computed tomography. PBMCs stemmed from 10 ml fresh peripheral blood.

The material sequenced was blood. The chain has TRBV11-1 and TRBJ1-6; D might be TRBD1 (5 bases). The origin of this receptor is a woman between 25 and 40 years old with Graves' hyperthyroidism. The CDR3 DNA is TGTGCCAGCAGCTTAAGGGACTTTGATTCACCCCTCCACTTT. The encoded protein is CASSLRDFDSPLHF.